One TCR beta chain is described in this entry. No antigen is known for it. This entry comes from a study of T cell responses to AZD1222 COVID-19 vaccine. Points from the study as a whole: Epitopes outside B.1.351 and B.1.1.7 mutated regions reportedly drew nearly half of spike TCRs. Repertoire samples came only from after the peak T cell response. Donors, mostly white British, included more females; clonal diversity was possibly underestimated.

The method was immunoSEQ multiplex PCR; TCRdb's version includes in-frame clones alone and lacks a portion of them. The sample contains over 65,000 clones, roughly nine tenths of which appear only once. Researchers grouped second doses given at about 4 or about 12 weeks into one pool. The TCR sequence derives from an adult who received the AZD1222 COVID-19 vaccine. The input for sequencing was peripheral blood, taken 28 days after the second AZD1222 dose.

CDR3 bases: TGTGCCAGCAGCCCGGGTATAAGCACAGATACGCAGTATTTT. Its translation is CASSPGISTDTQYF. The chain uses TRBV7-3 and TRBJ2-3; unclear D gene. Looked up from germline, CDR1 is SGHTA and CDR2 is FQGTGA. This CDR3 comprises 14 residues. Trimming cost V 5 bases and J 0 bases, with 9 bases left between them.